This T cell receptor (beta chain) was retrieved from a study of blood T cell repertoires in COVID-19 (dated by TCRdb to between 2020 and 2021). Regarding the study in general: Samples from collaborators originated in the United States, Italy and Spain and spanned both the acute and convalescent phases of COVID-19. A de-identified subject ID, COVID-19 status, age in years and sex were almost always included in the sample metadata. The prospective study material was composed of cDNA or gDNA derived from T cells, B-cell-depleted T cells, or PBMCs. A freely available public database, intended as a resource for researchers studying the immune response to SARS-CoV-2, is where the repertoires were released. The dataset comprised deeply sampled blood TCRbeta repertoires from subjects exposed to, actively infected with, or recovered from COVID-19. Where available, HLA class I and class II types were obtained from metadata supplied by the sample provider rather than from assay-based typing. Samples were obtained from the ongoing ImmuneRACE study (first 160 participants) and from 1,200 or so subjects provided by 6 global collaborators.

V is reduced by 3 bases and J by 0 bases, leaving a spacing of 14 bases between them. There are 16 amino acids in the CDR3, from cysteine to phenylalanine inclusive. This entry keeps only the CDR3 DNA: 48 bases, framed from base 1. The germline V gene (reference sequence) specifies LNHDA as CDR1 and SQIVND as CDR2. The research as a whole found: How much clinical and demographic metadata was included differed by source and by participant, and the metadata was provided uncurated.

TCRbeta CDR3 regions were amplified from genomic DNA using the immunoSEQ Assay, a bias-controlled multiplex PCR. The source study handled its data this way. Nucleated cell counts per sample were estimated from amplification of reference gene primers within the assay. To quantify the absolute abundance of each unique TCRbeta CDR3 rearrangement, sequence reads were collapsed and filtered. For each sample, productive Simpson clonality was calculated as the square root of Simpson's diversity index over productive rearrangements. The table was pulled from immuneACCESS by TCRdb, which kept in-frame rearrangements only. Such tables lose some clones; where checked, under half of the loss comes from unresolved V genes, and the rest has no known cause. The DNA was the basis for D and trimming; V, J and clone size are from that table. The sample includes some 21,000 clones, with approximately 90% observed a single time. Jointly, the top ten make up about 20% of the sample.

Collaborating institutions collected whole blood in K2EDTA tubes following their own protocols. For TCRbeta analysis, collaborator samples were shipped as frozen whole blood, as isolated PBMCs, or as DNA extracted from either sample type. Concerning this clone: What antigen it recognizes has not been identified. No base quality information exists; no much larger clone differs at one position.

Sequencing was done on a sample of peripheral blood. The source of this sequence is a man in his 70s with active COVID-19. This chain is built from TRBV19 and TRBJ1-2; a tentative D call is TRBD1 (6 bases match). The CDR3 in this case is CASSIDRSIPNYGYTF. The DNA sequence is given as TGTGCCAGTAGTATCGACAGGTCCATTCCTAACTATGGCTACACCTTC.